A single sample gave rise to the 4 T cell receptor beta chains below, sequenced in a study of Ad26.COV2.S vaccination and SARS-CoV-2 variants. The treatment: roughly 20 received Ad26.COV2.S at low or high dose, single or two shots; about 5 received placebo; per-sample allocation not given. Samples analyzed were those drawn on day 63 after the first vaccine or placebo injection. Libraries were prepared by immunoSEQ multiplex PCR; TCRdb keeps only in-frame clonotypes and omits some of them. The sample has 200,000 to 250,000 clones, roughly 90% seen once. Sequences were derived from peripheral blood, sampled in a trial of Ad26.COV2.S vaccine versus placebo. These receptors were obtained from a person between 18 and 65 years old who received the Ad26.COV2.S COVID-19 vaccine or a placebo.

The table lists this clone with a few counts. The chain joins TRBV9 to TRBJ2-1; perhaps TRBD1 as D (5 bases). The CDR3 is 14 residues long. Germline lookup yields CDR1 SGDLS and CDR2 YYNGEE. V lost 2 bases, J lost 5 bases, and 11 bases lay in between. CDR3 amino acids: CASSVGQDNNEQFF. CDR3 in DNA: TGTGCCAGCAGCGTGGGGCAGGACAACAATGAGCAGTTCTTC.

The V call is TRBV6-6, the J call TRBJ1-2, with TRBD1 matching 12 bases. CDR3 length equals 15 residues. The germline CDR1 and CDR2 sequences are MNHNY and SVGAGI (reference sequence). J lost 6 bases, V lost 11 bases, and 13 bases had no gene match. As DNA, the CDR3 is TGTGCCTCCCGCCCGGGACAGGGGGCGAGTGATGGCTACACCTTC. Its translation is CASRPGQGASDGYTF.

This chain connects TRBV15 to TRBJ2-3; D gene ambiguous. The length of the CDR3 is 14 residues. Deletions cut 1 base from V and 7 bases from J, with 12 bases between. CDR1 and CDR2 from the germline V gene are LNHNV and YYDKDF (reference sequence). The CDR3 loop reads CATSRALLPYTQYF. CDR3 coding DNA: TGTGCCACCAGCAGAGCGCTGCTCCCTTATACGCAGTATTTT.

The chain combines TRBV28 with TRBJ2-5; TRBD2 matches at 9 bases. This CDR3 has 16 residues. The ends lost 3 bases at V and 3 bases at J; junction bases unmatched: 8. CDR1 and CDR2 (germline): MDHEN, SYDVKM. This chain's CDR3 is CASSFYSGSLKETQYF. For the CDR3, the DNA is TGTGCCAGCAGTTTTTATAGCGGGAGTCTCAAAGAGACCCAGTACTTC. Filled out from reference TRBV28 and TRBJ2-5, the complete variable domain reads DVKVTQSSRYLVKRTGEKVFLECVQDMDHENMFWYRQDPGLGLRLIYFSYDVKMKEKGDIPEGYSVSREKKERFSLILESASTNQTSMYLCASSFYSGSLKETQYFGPGTRLLVL.